Shown below are 26 T cell receptor beta chains from a single sample sequenced in a study of T cells expressing NK-cell markers. TCRdb re-called the 5' RACE reads and catalogs CDR3 proteins one per entry, DNA excluded. Reported are about 32,000 distinct CDR3 sequences; the ten largest clones contain roughly three fifths. The sequencing input was blood T cells: a sorted CD56 or NKG2C T cell subset, CD4+ or CD8+ T cells, or bulk PBMC T cells (not recorded which). These receptors all stem from a woman aged 18-70 years in good health.

This rearrangement joins TRBV24-1 to TRBJ2-1; there is no DNA to check the TCRdb D call of TRBD2. From germline, CDR1 is KGHDR and CDR2 SFDVKD. The CDR3 extends over 17 amino acids. This chain's CDR3 is CATSDHIMREAHNEQFF.

The chain uses TRBV20-1 and TRBJ2-1; TCRdb's D gene call, TRBD1, goes unchecked for lack of DNA. The CDR3 is 12 amino acids. Germline V gives CDR1 DFQATT, CDR2 SNEGSKA (reference sequence). The CDR3 sequence: CSARGRQGGQFF.

Here the CDR3 reads CASVGGGGGYYGYTF. J is TRBJ1-2 and V is TRBV28; the TCRdb call, TRBD1, lacks DNA for checking. CDR1 and CDR2 (germline): MDHEN, SYDVKM. The CDR3 loop spans 15 amino acids.

This chain links TRBV5-1 with TRBJ2-1; the D call from TCRdb, TRBD2, cannot be confirmed without DNA. The CDR3 has 16 residues. The germline gives CDR1 SGHRS, CDR2 YFSETQ. CDR3 region: CASSPEGLVSYNEQFF.

The rearrangement links TRBV27 to TRBJ2-1; lacking DNA, the TRBD1 call made by TCRdb goes unchecked. The CDR3 totals 16 residues. Germline CDR1 is MNHEY and CDR2 is SMNVEV (reference sequence). CDR3 residues: CASSFPGQGNPNEQFF.

The chain joins TRBV7-8 to TRBJ2-3. Germline V gene lookup returns CDR1 SGHVS and CDR2 FQNEAQ. There are 13 residues in the CDR3. CDR3 residues: CASLGSSTDTQYF.

This chain uses TRBV3-1 with TRBJ2-7. Germline V CDR1 and CDR2: LGHDT, YNNKEL (reference sequence). There are 15 residues in the CDR3. The CDR3 protein is CASSQSQGAPDEQYF.

The genes are TRBV13 and TRBJ2-3; TCRdb returns TRBD1, unconfirmable since there is no DNA. Per germline, CDR1 PRHDT and CDR2 FYEKMQ (reference sequence). The CDR3 totals 16 residues. The CDR3: CASSLQAPSGADTQYF. The variable domain in full, completed from reference TRBV13 and TRBJ2-3, reads AAGVIQSPRHLIKEKRETATLKCYPIPRHDTVYWYQQGPGQDPQFLISFYEKMQSDKGSIPDRFSAQQFSDYHSELNMSSLELGDSALYFCASSLQAPSGADTQYFGPGTRLTVL.

V usage is TRBV9 and J usage is TRBJ2-1. This CDR3 contains 15 residues. Germline loops: CDR1 SGDLS, CDR2 YYNGEE. The CDR3 is CASSEASGTYNEQFF.

The chain couples TRBV29-1 to TRBJ1-2; TCRdb picks TRBD1, but there is no DNA to check that call. Germline CDR1 is SQVTM and CDR2 is ANQGSEA. The CDR3 consists of 22 residues. The chain's CDR3 is CSVGVRFLGPQHQGSPNYGYTF. The variable domain in full, completed from reference TRBV29-1 and TRBJ1-2, reads SAVISQKPSRDICQRGTSLTIQCQVDSQVTMMFWYRQQPGQSLTLIATANQGSEATYESGFVIDKFPISRPNLTFSTLTVSNMSPEDSSIYLCSVGVRFLGPQHQGSPNYGYTFGSGTRLTVV.

The rearrangement links TRBV6-1 to TRBJ1-5; TCRdb proposes TRBD1, but this gene call is untestable without DNA. Germline CDR1 MNHNS, CDR2 SASEGT. This CDR3 has 15 amino acids. The CDR3 loop is CASSERGDGNQPQHF.

The CDR3 spells CSAEYAGPTTRDDEQFF. The chain uses TRBV29-1 and TRBJ2-1. The germline V gene encodes CDR1 SQVTM and CDR2 ANQGSEA. This CDR3 has 17 residues.

This chain links TRBV15 with TRBJ2-5; TCRdb selects TRBD1, and the lack of DNA leaves this call unchecked. Germline-derived CDR1 and CDR2 are LNHNV and YYDKDF (reference sequence). The CDR3 covers 14 residues. CDR3: CATSSTGGSETQYF.

The chain has TRBV5-1 and TRBJ2-2. The CDR3 is 14 amino acids. The germline V gene encodes CDR1 SGHRS and CDR2 YFSETQ. The CDR3 spells CASSLPHDTGELFF. Combining the CDR3 with reference TRBV5-1 and TRBJ2-2 gives the whole variable domain KAGVTQTPRYLIKTRGQQVTLSCSPISGHRSVSWYQQTPGQGLQFLFEYFSETQRNKGNFPGRFSGRQFSNSRSEMNVSTLELGDSALYLCASSLPHDTGELFFGEGSRLTVL.

The rearrangement links TRBV7-3 to TRBJ2-2. Germline-derived CDR1 and CDR2 are SGHTA and FQGTGA. This CDR3 has 12 residues. The CDR3 region is CASSSRTGELFF.

This chain uses TRBV12-3 or TRBV12-4 with TRBJ1-1; no DNA is available, so the TRBD1 call from TCRdb remains unchecked. The CDR3 is 13 amino acids. CDR3 sequence: CASSSDRGVEAFF.

The genes are TRBV30 and TRBJ1-2. The germline V gene has CDR1 GTSNPN and CDR2 SVGIG (reference sequence). The CDR3 sequence is 15 residues long. CDR3 amino acids: CAWSPPVVGSYGYTF.

V gene TRBV5-1 combines with J gene TRBJ2-3; no DNA is available, so the TRBD2 call from TCRdb remains unchecked. The CDR3 has 20 residues. From germline, CDR1 is SGHRS and CDR2 YFSETQ. CDR3 amino acids: CASSDTLGTSGRGDTDTQYF.

This chain links TRBV29-1 with TRBJ2-3. CDR3 length: 15 residues. CDR1 and CDR2 from the germline V gene are SQVTM and ANQGSEA. This CDR3 is CSVAGIQEGTDTQYF.

The gene calls are TRBV4-1 and TRBJ2-2; the TCRdb call, TRBD1, lacks DNA for checking. The germline gives CDR1 MGHRA, CDR2 YSYEKL. The CDR3 has 14 residues. The CDR3 here is CASSPGQLGGELFF.

The V call is TRBV27, the J call TRBJ2-1; with no DNA, the TCRdb D assignment of TRBD1 cannot be verified. Germline V CDR1 and CDR2: MNHEY, SMNVEV (reference sequence). The CDR3 has 16 residues. CDR3 in amino acids: CASSPILSAVENEQFF.

The gene calls are TRBV11-1 and TRBJ2-7; TCRdb proposes TRBD2, but this gene call is untestable without DNA. The CDR3 loop spans 15 amino acids. Germline V lookup: CDR1 SGHAT, CDR2 FQDESV (reference sequence). The CDR3 is CASSKTSGSWYEQYF.

The rearrangement joins TRBV13 to TRBJ1-1; there is no DNA to check the TCRdb D call of TRBD1. This CDR3 has 15 amino acids. Germline V CDR1 and CDR2: PRHDT, FYEKMQ (reference sequence). This chain's CDR3 is CASSLGGQHLTEAFF.

This sequence joins TRBV3-1 and TRBJ1-5. The CDR3 runs 14 residues. Germline V gene sequence: CDR1 LGHDT, CDR2 YNNKEL (reference sequence). CDR3 sequence: CASSQSASNQPQHF.

J is TRBJ1-5 and V is TRBV30; the D gene TCRdb calls, TRBD1, cannot be checked with no DNA. CDR1 is GTSNPN, CDR2 SVGIG, per germline (reference sequence). This CDR3 is 13 amino acids long. CDR3 sequence reads: CAWTRGSGQPQHF.

The J gene is TRBJ2-1, the V gene TRBV29-1. Looked up from germline, CDR1 is SQVTM and CDR2 is ANQGSEA. This CDR3 region has 13 residues. CDR3 residues: CSVESIGYNEQFF.